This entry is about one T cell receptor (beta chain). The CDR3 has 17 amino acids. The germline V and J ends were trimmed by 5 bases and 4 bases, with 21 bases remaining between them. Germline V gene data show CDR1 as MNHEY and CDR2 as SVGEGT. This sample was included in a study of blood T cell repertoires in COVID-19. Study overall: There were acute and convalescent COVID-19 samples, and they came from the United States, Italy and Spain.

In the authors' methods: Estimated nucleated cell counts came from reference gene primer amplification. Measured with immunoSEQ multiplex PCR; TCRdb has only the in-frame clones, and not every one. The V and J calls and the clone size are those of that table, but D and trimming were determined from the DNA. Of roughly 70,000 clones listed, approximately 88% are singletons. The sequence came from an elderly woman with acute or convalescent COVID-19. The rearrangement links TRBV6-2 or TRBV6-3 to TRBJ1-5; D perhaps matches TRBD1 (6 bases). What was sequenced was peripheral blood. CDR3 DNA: TGTGCCAGCAGTACTTACGGGACGCAGGGGCTTAATCAGCCCCAGCATTTT. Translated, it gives CASSTYGTQGLNQPQHF.